Here is one T cell receptor (beta chain) with its context. Its recognized antigen is unknown. No base-level quality is on record; no much larger clone is a single base apart. The sample originates from a study of T cell responses to AZD1222 COVID-19 vaccine listed by TCRdb under 2021. Background for the entire study: Because spike-specific TCR depth and breadth did not differ between the two schedules, AZD1222 recipients who got a second dose at roughly 4 weeks were pooled with those who got a second dose at roughly 12 weeks. TCR sequencing was performed for fewer than 250 trial participants, of whom around 200 were given two doses of AZD1222 and around 25 were given two doses of MenACWY control vaccine. Enrollment into the trials was organized by age into subgroups of 18-55, 56-69 and 70-plus years, and those subgroups contained roughly 160, 29 and 62 TCR-sequenced participants, respectively. Overall results and qualifications from the work: Nearly half of unique spike-specific TCRs reportedly recognized epitopes outside regions mutated in the B.1.351 and B.1.1.7 variants. After two AZD1222 doses, both the breadth and the depth of spike-specific TCRs were significantly higher than at day 0 and than in MenACWY recipients. The 56-69-year group was small, and its depth increase did not reach significance, likely because of low power. Most participants were white British and females outnumbered males, and the authors suggested that clonal diversity may have been underestimated. Because no day 14 peak-response samples were available, repertoires were characterized only after the peak T cell response. The whole spike protein was spanned by vaccine-associated CD4 TCRs, and dominant responses were seen in regions 160-218 and 743-854. Conclusions about previously exposed vaccinees are limited because only six or seven AZD1222 recipients were SARS-CoV-2 seropositive at baseline.

The intended sense of this specimen's time point label: baseline before first vaccination. Samples from vaccinated people were obtained from the UK trials COV001 and COV002, which included a single-blind randomized controlled phase 2/3 trial of AZD1222 (ChAdOx1 nCoV-19) in healthy adults. Trial participant PBMC samples were collected at day 0 and day 28 after the second dose for TCRbeta chain sequencing. The CDR3 regions of human TCRbeta chains were subjected to immunosequencing. In the authors' own workflow: Repertoire TCRs were checked for matches against a reference library of SARS-CoV-2-specific TCRs that had been generated using the MIRA antigen-specificity platform. Breadth was defined as the fraction of unique TCRs that were SARS-CoV-2-associated. Depth was defined as the fraction of total T cells that were SARS-CoV-2-associated. Using the MIRA data, each spike-specific TCR was assigned both to the spike region to which the TCR was reactive and to a CD4 or CD8 class. Log10-transformed breadth and depth values were compared by one-way ANOVA with Sidak's multiple comparisons tests. The immuneACCESS repertoire file appears here via TCRdb, limited to in-frame rearrangements. These files lack a portion of the clones; in checked studies, under half of the deficit traces to unresolved V genes, and the cause of the others is not known. V and J calls and clone size are given by that table; D and trimming were obtained from the DNA. This sample lists approximately 68,000 clones; about nine tenths were detected once. Of the sample, approximately 19% falls within the top ten clones.

Its CDR3 holds 15 amino acids, cysteine through phenylalanine. Kept here is only the CDR3 DNA, which spans 45 bases and is read in frame from base 1. From V the trimming removes 7 bases and from J it removes 5 bases, while the gene matches leave 11 bases of the junction unaccounted for. According to the germline V gene, CDR1 reads MNHEY and CDR2 reads SVGAGI. This sequence originates from an adult in good health. The specimen comprised peripheral blood, sampled on day 0 of AZD1222 vaccination. Recombination connected TRBV6-5 to TRBJ2-7, and 10 bases in between align with TRBD1. The DNA reads TGTGCCAGCACCCGAGCCGGGACAGGGGTCGACGAGCAGTACTTC. This yields the protein CASTRAGTGVDEQYF.